This is a list of T cell receptor beta chains from one sample in a study of T-cell reconstitution after alpha-beta-depleted transplantation in children. Each CDR3 protein gets one entry after TCRdb re-called the PCR reads with MiXCR. The repertoire includes around 600,000 distinct CDR3 sequences, 23% of them detected once, and 13% to 15% sits in the top ten. The sequences come from PBMCs, mostly from graft donor cells, collected 360 days after TCRalphabeta/CD19-depleted stem cell transplant. These receptors were collected from a boy less than two years old who had a stem cell transplant for acute myeloid leukemia, so the T cells may come from the graft donor. Both conserved end residues are part of each CDR3. D genes are given only for firm matches. Clone size is not always given. Where it is, it says once, few, many or a class for expanded clones.

cdr3_length d_call j_call v_call clone_size cdr3_aa cdr3_nt
12 . TRBJ2-3 TRBV2 . CASSDVLDTQYF TGTGCCAGCAGTGATGTCCTAGATACGCAGTATTTT
12 . TRBJ1-2 TRBV20-1 few CSATGRIDGYTF TGCAGTGCTACAGGGAGGATTGATGGCTACACCTTC
13 . TRBJ1-2 TRBV4-3 . CASSQWDWDGYTF TGCGCCAGCAGCCAATGGGATTGGGATGGCTACACCTTC
14 . TRBJ1-6 TRBV5-5 . CASSSGTPNSPLHF TGTGCCAGCAGCTCCGGGACACCCAATTCACCCCTCCACTTT
15 . TRBJ2-1 TRBV20-1 many CSARTIESSYNEQFF TGCAGTGCTAGGACGATAGAAAGCTCCTACAATGAGCAGTTCTTC
16 TRBD1 TRBJ2-3 TRBV20-1 . CSARKYRDRDTDTQYF TGCAGTGCTAGGAAATACCGGGACAGGGACACAGATACGCAGTATTTT
14 . TRBJ2-1 TRBV7-2 few CASSLVSGSGEQFF TGTGCCAGCAGCTTAGTTTCGGGGAGCGGTGAGCAGTTCTTC
13 TRBD1 TRBJ2-3 TRBV20-1 . CSVTGYRRNTQYF TGCAGTGTGACAGGGTATCGCCGGAATACGCAGTATTTT
14 TRBD2 TRBJ2-7 TRBV6-2/TRBV6-3 . CASSWDGGGYEQYF TGTGCCAGCAGTTGGGACGGGGGGGGATACGAGCAGTACTTC
15 . TRBJ1-1 TRBV6-5 few CASSYSQGTRSEAFF TGTGCCAGCAGTTACTCGCAGGGAACCCGCTCTGAAGCTTTCTTT
14 . TRBJ1-1 TRBV20-1 few CSARPREPNTEAFF TGCAGTGCCCGCCCCCGGGAACCGAACACTGAAGCTTTCTTT
15 . TRBJ2-7 TRBV7-2 . CASSLVVRALGEQYF TGTGCCAGCAGCTTAGTCGTGCGGGCTCTAGGAGAGCAGTACTTC
15 . TRBJ2-2 TRBV27 many CASSLVLSNTGELFF TGTGCCAGCAGCCTAGTTCTTTCGAACACCGGGGAGCTGTTTTTT
16 TRBD2 TRBJ2-5 TRBV11-2 few CASSLAATSGQETQYF TGTGCCAGCAGCTTAGCCGCGACTAGCGGGCAAGAGACCCAGTACTTC
17 TRBD2 TRBJ2-1 TRBV20-1 few CSASGGTSGGHYNEQFF TGCAGTGCTAGTGGCGGGACTAGCGGGGGGCACTACAATGAGCAGTTCTTC
16 . TRBJ2-2 TRBV18 many CASSRRGRSNTGELFF TGTGCCAGCTCGCGCAGGGGCCGCTCGAACACCGGGGAGCTGTTTTTT